These T cell receptor beta chains were read from a single sample in a study of blood T cell repertoires in COVID-19. Here immunoSEQ multiplex PCR was the method, and the copy in TCRdb shows in-frame clones only, minus some. The data hold just over 150,000 clones, with 85% to 90% observed a single time. Sequenced material: peripheral blood. The receptor set was obtained from a woman in her forties with acute or convalescent COVID-19. Each CDR3 is given with its conserved first and last residue. Each record gives: clone size, V gene, J gene, CDR3 protein. Size is omitted from some rows. Given values are once, few, many or a class for expanded clones.

>few|TRBV5-1|TRBJ2-1
CASSLSPSGGGQDNEQFF
>.|TRBV10-3|TRBJ2-2
CAINSKRAGELFF
>.|TRBV19|TRBJ2-1
CASTARTSGYNEQFF
>.|TRBV5-6|TRBJ1-5
CASTRTGSDQPQHF
>.|TRBV5-1|TRBJ1-4
CASSPGQGLGAGEKLFF
>.|TRBV30|TRBJ2-2
CAWRSGTVNTGELFF
>.|TRBV30|TRBJ2-5
CAWGGQTSGSEETQYF
>.|TRBV6-1|TRBJ1-6
CASSEGRVSPLHF
>.|TRBV4-1|TRBJ1-2
CASSQLTSKGGYTF
>.|TRBV13|TRBJ2-7
CASSLGTRERDYEQYF
>.|TRBV24-1|TRBJ2-6
CATSERQPTSGANVLTF
>.|TRBV7-9|TRBJ2-7
CASSFGALYVEQYF
>.|TRBV6-5|TRBJ2-7
CASSQLRAPPYEQYF
>.|TRBV19|TRBJ2-1
CASRTTTQDVGEQFF
>.|TRBV10-3|TRBJ2-3
CAISLGTAIGTDTQYF
>few|TRBV28|TRBJ2-7
CASSLPLQGSYEQYF